Shown below are 9 T cell receptor beta chains from a single sample sequenced in a study of blood T cell repertoires in COVID-19. TCRdb's table, derived via immunoSEQ multiplex PCR, lists solely in-frame clones and lacks some. The sample holds approximately 110,000 clones, roughly 83% seen once. Source material: peripheral blood. Receptors originate from a woman between 65 and 79 years old with acute or convalescent COVID-19.

A single count supports this clone. The chain has TRBV11-2 and TRBJ2-5, with a possible D match to TRBD1 (6 bases). CDR3 length: 16 amino acids. V lost 1 base, J lost 4 bases, and 16 bases lay in between. Looked up from germline, CDR1 is SGHAT and CDR2 is FQNNGV. The CDR3 sequence: CASSLGTTGLGETQYF. The CDR3 nucleotides are TGTGCCAGCAGCTTAGGTACGACAGGCCTGGGAGAGACCCAGTACTTC.

This clone was found a few times. This chain joins TRBV10-3 and TRBJ1-1; 12 nucleotides match TRBD1. This CDR3 comprises 14 residues. The V gene end was trimmed by 6 bases and the J gene end by 7 bases; junction bases not matched to a gene: 6. CDR1 and CDR2 (germline): ENHRY, SYGVKD. The CDR3 loop reads CAIRGTGGRDEAFF. The DNA of the CDR3 is TGTGCCATCAGGGGGACAGGGGGCCGGGATGAAGCTTTCTTT.

The chain combines TRBV2 with TRBJ1-1; D is uncertain. Germline assignment: CDR1 SNHLY and CDR2 FYNNEI. The ends were cut back, 5 bases at V and 3 bases at J, with 7 bases in the middle. CDR3 length: 12 residues. The CDR3: CASSSGYTEAFF. The CDR3 nucleotides read TGTGCCAGCAGTAGCGGGTACACTGAAGCTTTCTTT.

The gene calls are TRBV6-1 and TRBJ2-2; D is uncertain. The germline V and J ends were trimmed by 3 bases and 4 bases, with 6 bases remaining between them. CDR1 MNHNS and CDR2 SASEGT come from the germline V gene. The CDR3 runs to 13 residues. The CDR3 protein is CASSDWATGELFF. CDR3 bases: TGTGCCAGCAGTGATTGGGCCACCGGGGAGCTGTTTTTT.

This clone turned up a few times. V usage is TRBV2 and J usage is TRBJ1-6; 7 bases line up with TRBD1. Looked up from germline, CDR1 is SNHLY and CDR2 is FYNNEI. J was trimmed by 1 base and V by 6 bases; bases with no gene match: 3. This CDR3 comprises 15 residues. This CDR3 is CASRGQVSYNSPLHF. For the CDR3, the DNA is TGTGCCAGCAGAGGACAGGTTTCCTATAATTCACCCCTCCACTTT.

In this sample, this clone turned up once. The chain employs TRBV5-5 and TRBJ2-1; D is unclear. Per the germline V gene, CDR1 is SGHKS and CDR2 is YYEKEE (reference sequence). CDR3 length equals 12 residues. With 2 bases removed from V and 6 bases from J, the gap between germline ends came to 6 bases. The CDR3 region is CASSLGANEQFF. CDR3 in DNA: TGTGCCAGCAGCTTAGGAGCCAATGAGCAGTTCTTC. The complete variable domain, with remaining parts taken from reference TRBV5-5 and TRBJ2-1, reads DAGVTQSPTHLIKTRGQQVTLRCSPISGHKSVSWYQQVLGQGPQFIFQYYEKEERGRGNFPDRFSARQFPNYSSELNVNALLLGDSALYLCASSLGANEQFFGPGTRLTVL.

The chain recombines TRBV5-1 with TRBJ2-3, with 7 positions matching TRBD2. CDR1 and CDR2 (germline): SGHRS, YFSETQ. The CDR3 contains 14 residues. The V gene end was trimmed by 3 bases and the J gene end by 8 bases; junction bases not matched to a gene: 9. The CDR3 loop is CASSSGTKKGTQYF. Written as DNA, the CDR3 is TGCGCCAGCAGCTCCGGGACTAAGAAAGGTACGCAGTATTTT.

The chain recombines TRBV27 with TRBJ1-1, with a weak D call TRBD1 (5 bases). V was cut by 4 bases and J by 2 bases, with 14 bases left in between. The CDR3 has 15 residues. Per germline, CDR1 MNHEY and CDR2 SMNVEV (reference sequence). The CDR3 sequence: CASSYLGGANTEAFF. Here the CDR3 DNA reads TGTGCCAGCAGTTATTTGGGCGGGGCCAACACTGAAGCTTTCTTT.

This rearrangement joins TRBV19 to TRBJ2-5, with D maybe TRBD1 (6 bases). This CDR3 has 14 residues. Looked up from germline, CDR1 is LNHDA and CDR2 is SQIVND (reference sequence). Trimming took 6 bases from V and 1 from J, leaving 12 bases between them. The CDR3 loop is CASRPTGTQETQYF. For the CDR3, the DNA is TGTGCCAGTAGGCCAACAGGGACCCAAGAGACCCAGTACTTC. Looking up the rest from reference TRBV19 and TRBJ2-5 gives the full variable domain: DGGITQSPKYLFRKEGQNVTLSCEQNLNHDAMYWYRQDPGQGLRLIYYSQIVNDFQKGDIAEGYSVSREKKESFPLTVTSAQKNPTAFYLCASRPTGTQETQYFGPGTRLLVL.